This is a list of T cell receptor beta chains from one sample in a study of cytomegalovirus exposure and HLA in healthy donors. The method was immunoSEQ multiplex PCR; TCRdb's version includes in-frame clones alone and lacks a portion of them. Among more than 85,000 clones listed, approximately 57% were seen once. The sample comprised PBMCs. These TCRs come from a woman aged 30 to 39 in good health and CMV-seronegative. Each CDR3 is given with its conserved first and last residue. A D gene is named only where the DNA matches it firmly. The size field is filled for only some rows; it gives once, few, many or a size class.

J gene: TRBJ2-4
D gene: .
clone size: few
V gene: TRBV5-6
CDR3 protein: CASSLQILAKNIQYF
CDR3 DNA: TGTGCCAGCAGCTTACAGATATTAGCCAAAAACATTCAGTACTTC

J gene: TRBJ2-7
D gene: .
clone size: .
V gene: TRBV11-3
CDR3 protein: CASSLAESYEQYF
CDR3 DNA: TGTGCCAGCAGCTTAGCGGAGTCATACGAGCAGTACTTC

J gene: TRBJ1-2
D gene: .
clone size: .
V gene: TRBV10-3
CDR3 protein: CAISDLQGTGYTF
CDR3 DNA: TGTGCCATCAGCGATCTTCAGGGGACTGGCTACACCTTC

J gene: TRBJ2-1
D gene: .
clone size: once
V gene: TRBV7-2
CDR3 protein: CASSSSPSSYNEQFF
CDR3 DNA: TGTGCCAGCAGCTCTAGTCCGAGCTCCTACAATGAGCAGTTCTTC

J gene: TRBJ2-7
D gene: TRBD1
clone size: .
V gene: TRBV11-2
CDR3 protein: CASRSPGQGKYEQYF
CDR3 DNA: TGTGCCAGCAGAAGCCCGGGACAGGGGAAATACGAGCAGTACTTC

J gene: TRBJ2-3
D gene: TRBD2
clone size: few
V gene: TRBV6-1
CDR3 protein: CASSEMVASGGADTQYF
CDR3 DNA: TGTGCCAGCAGTGAAATGGTGGCTAGCGGGGGGGCGGATACGCAGTATTTT

J gene: TRBJ2-7
D gene: .
clone size: few
V gene: TRBV2
CDR3 protein: CASREQTVSYEQYF
CDR3 DNA: TGTGCCAGCAGGGAACAGACAGTCTCCTACGAGCAGTACTTC

J gene: TRBJ1-5
D gene: .
clone size: .
V gene: TRBV6-1
CDR3 protein: CASSVLDSQPQHF
CDR3 DNA: TGTGCCAGCAGTGTCCTAGACAGTCAGCCCCAGCATTTT

J gene: TRBJ2-7
D gene: .
clone size: few
V gene: TRBV9
CDR3 protein: CASSVEFRGTEQYF
CDR3 DNA: TGTGCCAGCAGCGTCGAGTTTAGGGGTACCGAGCAGTACTTC

J gene: TRBJ2-6
D gene: TRBD2
clone size: .
V gene: TRBV19
CDR3 protein: CASSLAGAPSGANVLTF
CDR3 DNA: TGTGCCAGTAGCTTAGCGGGGGCCCCCTCTGGGGCCAACGTCCTGACTTTC

J gene: TRBJ2-6
D gene: .
clone size: few
V gene: TRBV28
CDR3 protein: CATTQTTGISGANVLTF
CDR3 DNA: TGTGCCACAACCCAAACGACAGGAATCTCTGGGGCCAACGTCCTGACTTTC

J gene: TRBJ2-1
D gene: .
clone size: few
V gene: TRBV10-1
CDR3 protein: CASGPAYNEQFF
CDR3 DNA: TGCGCCAGCGGGCCGGCCTACAATGAGCAGTTCTTC

J gene: TRBJ2-3
D gene: TRBD2
clone size: .
V gene: TRBV29-1
CDR3 protein: CSVEDPPGLAGGEADTQYF
CDR3 DNA: TGCAGCGTTGAAGATCCCCCGGGACTAGCGGGAGGGGAGGCAGATACGCAGTATTTT

J gene: TRBJ2-2
D gene: .
clone size: .
V gene: TRBV5-6
CDR3 protein: CAVEWATGELFF
CDR3 DNA: TGTGCCGTTGAGTGGGCCACCGGGGAGCTGTTTTTT

J gene: TRBJ1-4
D gene: .
clone size: few
V gene: TRBV28
CDR3 protein: CASSSTGTANEKLFF
CDR3 DNA: TGTGCCAGCAGTTCCACAGGGACGGCTAATGAAAAACTGTTTTTT

J gene: TRBJ2-3
D gene: TRBD2
clone size: few
V gene: TRBV7-9
CDR3 protein: CASSGLSGGTPDTQYF
CDR3 DNA: TGTGCCAGCAGCGGCCTTAGCGGGGGAACTCCAGATACGCAGTATTTT

J gene: TRBJ1-1
D gene: .
clone size: .
V gene: TRBV19
CDR3 protein: CATITGFNVATEAFF
CDR3 DNA: TGTGCCACCATAACAGGGTTCAATGTGGCCACTGAAGCTTTCTTT

J gene: TRBJ1-2
D gene: TRBD1
clone size: .
V gene: TRBV6-6
CDR3 protein: CASSYNRGVYGYTF
CDR3 DNA: TGTGCCAGCAGTTACAACAGGGGGGTCTATGGCTACACCTTC

J gene: TRBJ1-1
D gene: .
clone size: .
V gene: TRBV11-3
CDR3 protein: CASSFRTGRAFF
CDR3 DNA: TGTGCCAGCAGCTTCAGAACAGGGCGGGCTTTCTTT

J gene: TRBJ2-3
D gene: .
clone size: .
V gene: TRBV7-9
CDR3 protein: CASSPQDDTQYF
CDR3 DNA: TGTGCCAGCAGCCCGCAGGATGATACGCAGTATTTT

J gene: TRBJ2-2
D gene: TRBD2
clone size: .
V gene: TRBV4-1
CDR3 protein: CASSLASGANTGELFF
CDR3 DNA: TGCGCCAGCAGCCTGGCTAGCGGGGCGAACACCGGGGAGCTGTTTTTT

J gene: TRBJ2-2
D gene: TRBD2
clone size: .
V gene: TRBV5-1
CDR3 protein: CASSLVGPAGGPNTGELFF
CDR3 DNA: TGCGCCAGCAGCTTGGTCGGGCCAGCGGGGGGGCCGAACACCGGGGAGCTGTTTTTT

J gene: TRBJ2-3
D gene: .
clone size: .
V gene: TRBV12-5
CDR3 protein: CASGKSGATDTQYF
CDR3 DNA: TGTGCTAGTGGAAAGAGTGGGGCCACAGATACGCAGTATTTT

J gene: TRBJ2-7
D gene: .
clone size: .
V gene: TRBV6-5
CDR3 protein: CASRGWGHGEQYF
CDR3 DNA: TGTGCCAGCCGGGGTTGGGGGCATGGCGAGCAGTACTTC

J gene: TRBJ2-7
D gene: TRBD1
clone size: .
V gene: TRBV4-2
CDR3 protein: CASSREKTGDNEQYF
CDR3 DNA: TGTGCCAGCAGCCGAGAAAAAACAGGGGACAACGAGCAGTACTTC

J gene: TRBJ1-5
D gene: TRBD1
clone size: .
V gene: TRBV7-2
CDR3 protein: CASSSTGGRQPQHF
CDR3 DNA: TGTGCCAGCAGTTCGACAGGGGGCCGACAGCCCCAGCATTTT

J gene: TRBJ2-7
D gene: TRBD2
clone size: .
V gene: TRBV2
CDR3 protein: CASSERASGAYEQYF
CDR3 DNA: TGTGCCAGCAGTGAAAGGGCTAGCGGGGCCTACGAGCAGTACTTC

J gene: TRBJ2-1
D gene: TRBD2
clone size: .
V gene: TRBV28
CDR3 protein: CASSETSGRTNEQFF
CDR3 DNA: TGTGCCAGCAGTGAGACTAGCGGGAGGACGAATGAGCAGTTCTTC

J gene: TRBJ2-1
D gene: .
clone size: .
V gene: TRBV5-4
CDR3 protein: CASSLAVTGRQFF
CDR3 DNA: TGTGCCAGCAGCTTGGCCGTCACAGGGAGGCAGTTCTTC